This T cell receptor beta chain was obtained from a study of blood T cell repertoires in COVID-19. Across the study: Samples came from the United States, Italy and Spain, spanning acute and convalescent COVID-19. Sample material is recorded as cDNA or gDNA derived from T cells, B-cell-depleted T cells, or PBMCs.

Trimming took off 3 bases at V and 11 bases at J, with 16 bases between the two ends. CDR3 length: 13 residues. Germline-derived CDR1 and CDR2 are WNHNN and SYGVQD (reference sequence). This clone was found once. Original processing methods: Amplification of reference gene primers provided the estimated nucleated cell counts. Method: immunoSEQ multiplex PCR; TCRdb's copy keeps in-frame clones and lacks some. The DNA was the basis for D and trimming; V, J and clone size are from that table. The sample records about 110,000 clones, roughly 82% being singletons. Sample: peripheral blood. The chain uses TRBV10-1 and TRBJ1-1; D uncertain. This TCR was sampled from a woman of 80 years or more with active or convalescent COVID-19. CDR3 region: CASSDHGVSAAFF. CDR3 sequence (DNA): TGCGCCAGCAGTGACCACGGGGTATCCGCTGCTTTCTTT.